This record looks at one T cell receptor beta chain sequence and its context. The data derive from a study of cytomegalovirus exposure and HLA in healthy donors. Trimming took off 3 bases at V and 1 base at J, with 9 bases between the two ends. CDR1 is MNHEY and CDR2 is SMNVEV in the germline V gene (reference sequence). The CDR3 has 14 residues. TCRdb keeps only in-frame clones here, not all; method: immunoSEQ multiplex PCR. The table records 110,000 or so clones, approximately 86% of them present only once. The chain carries TRBV27 and TRBJ1-1; D unclear. The receptor's source is a woman aged 18-30 years in good health and CMV-seronegative. Input material: PBMCs. The CDR3 DNA is TGTGCCAGCAGTTTTCGGGGTAGGAACACTGAAGCTTTCTTT. It encodes CASSFRGRNTEAFF.